The source of this T cell receptor (beta chain) is a study of T cell repertoires in cytomegalovirus infection. In the study overall: The authors used CMV epitopes that were HLA-C-restricted (recently identified) and HLA-B-restricted (well studied). A matching HLA type, together with CMV infection, was signaled by public TCR beta signatures. Broader study findings: Cumulative public TCR beta family frequency identified carriers of CMV plus the relevant HLA. CMV-specific TCR beta clonotypes restricted by HLA-C dominated the ex vivo response.

Each CDR3 protein gets one entry after TCRdb re-called the reads with MiXCR. The sample comprises roughly 120,000 distinct CDR3 sequences, 30% to 40% of which are singletons, and roughly three fifths rests with the top ten. Points on this clonotype: The antigen remains unidentified.

The CDR3 has 16 amino acids. The V end was cut by 3 bases, the J end by 8 bases, with 20 bases between. The sequence was collected from a human donor in good health (CMV status not recorded). Some clones in this sample may be carry-over from other donors' samples. The rearrangement joins TRBV12-3 or TRBV12-4 to TRBJ2-1; D is perhaps TRBD1 or TRBD2 (6 bases each). The sequenced sample was CD8+ T cells from cultured PBMCs, obtained from culture after CMV antigen stimulation. CDR3 nucleotides: TGTGCCAGCAGTTTGATGTGGGGGGAAAAGGGGGATGAGCAGTTCTTC. Amino acid sequence: CASSLMWGEKGDEQFF.